This T cell receptor beta chain is drawn from a study of T cells in Graves' hyperthyroidism and ophthalmopathy. Study outcomes and limitations: By a 13 V-J model, ophthalmopathy was set apart from stable hyperthyroidism.

Regions amplified from RNA transcripts were the TCR beta CDR3 regions. The primer set for the first-round RT-PCR of the TCR CDR3 was HTBI. TCRdb itself ran the multiplex PCR reads through MiXCR, one entry per CDR3 protein. This sample has roughly 520,000 distinct CDR3 sequences; roughly 24% occur once, and the top ten carry 11%. This clonotype was seen ten or more times. Antigen specificity is unknown. Germline CDR1 is SQVTM and CDR2 is ANQGSEA. This CDR3 contains 13 residues. After removal of 4 bases from V and 5 bases from J, the junction contained 4 bases not matched to a gene. The V and J genes are TRBV29-1 and TRBJ2-4; 8 nucleotides line up with TRBD1. The material sequenced was blood. The TCR comes from a woman aged 25 to 39 with Graves' ophthalmopathy. The CDR3 coding sequence is TGCAGCGTTGGCGGACAGGGCGAAAACATTCAGTACTTC. Translating it yields CSVGGQGENIQYF.